This T cell receptor beta chain was sequenced in a study of control samples from healthy donors and cancer patients. Sequencing used immunoSEQ multiplex PCR; TCRdb keeps in-frame clones, though not all of them. The sample lists around 85,000 clones, over 90% occurring once. Trimming at V came to 0 bases and at J to 4 bases, leaving 10 bases not matched to a gene. CDR3 length: 17 amino acids. Germline V gene data show CDR1 as LGHNA and CDR2 as YNFKEQ. The rearrangement joins TRBV4-2 to TRBJ2-7; 9 positions agree with TRBD2. The sequencing sample was made of blood. The clonotype was recovered from a woman under 30 in good health. The CDR3 coding sequence is TGTGCCAGCAGCCAAGAGGCTAGCGGGATCGACGAATACGAGCAGTACTTC. This translates into CASSQEASGIDEYEQYF.